The 5 T cell receptor beta chains in this list originate from one sample, sequenced in a study of human T cells and chemical hapten exposure. Using its own MiXCR run on the RACE reads, TCRdb lists one record per CDR3 protein. The sample shows some 350,000 distinct CDR3 sequences, roughly 6% of them seen only once. As to time point: patch test 2, 6 weeks after DPC sensitization. Treatment denoted: therapeutic diphenylcyclopropenone sensitization with weekly scalp DPC. The material was whole blood, obtained in connection with sensitization to the hapten diphenylcyclopropenone (DPC). These receptors originate from a woman aged 18-29 years with alopecia areata. Some clones in this sample may be carry-over from other donors' samples.

This clonotype was picked up a small number of times. This chain links TRBV6-5 with TRBJ1-6; no clear D gene. Trimming stripped 5 bases from V and 5 bases from J, with 13 bases between. Germline CDR1 and CDR2: MNHEY and SVGAGI. The CDR3 is 15 residues long. This chain's CDR3 is CASSAVPNNNSPLHF. In DNA, the CDR3 is TGTGCCAGCAGTGCGGTCCCGAATAATAATTCACCCCTCCACTTT.

The J gene is TRBJ2-1, the V gene TRBV3-1, with D uncertain. This CDR3 has 11 residues. CDR1 LGHDT and CDR2 YNNKEL come from the germline V gene (reference sequence). The V end was cut by 4 bases, the J end by 9 bases, with 7 bases between. The DNA for the CDR3 is TGTGCCAGCAGCCCCGGATCTGAGCAGTTCTTC. This sequence encodes CASSPGSEQFF.

This clonotype has more than one count but fewer than ten. The chain joins TRBV2 to TRBJ2-5; tentative D call: TRBD2 (6 bases). With 5 bases removed from V and 4 bases from J, the gap between germline ends came to 20 bases. Germline CDR1 and CDR2: SNHLY and FYNNEI. This CDR3 contains 16 residues. In nucleotides, the CDR3 is TGTGCCAGCAGTTCCCCCGGGACTGACGAACTAGAGACCCAGTACTTC. This codes for CASSSPGTDELETQYF. Variable domain in full (rest from reference TRBV2 and TRBJ2-5): EPEVTQTPSHQVTQMGQEVILRCVPISNHLYFYWYRQILGQKVEFLVSFYNNEISEKSEIFDDQFSVERPDGSNFTLKIRSTKLEDSAMYFCASSSPGTDELETQYFGPGTRLLVL.

This clonotype was seen a handful of times. V gene TRBV3-1 combines with J gene TRBJ2-6; the D call may be TRBD1 or TRBD2 (5 bases each). Germline CDR1 LGHDT, CDR2 YNNKEL (reference sequence). The CDR3 is 19 amino acids. The V and J ends lost 0 bases and 4 bases respectively, with 19 bases between them. CDR3 protein: CASSQDWGPQGMGANVLTF. The CDR3 DNA follows: TGTGCCAGCAGCCAAGATTGGGGACCACAAGGGATGGGGGCCAACGTCCTGACTTTC.

The table lists this clonotype with many counts. The chain is built from TRBV4-3 and TRBJ2-1; no clear D. V dropped 0 bases and J dropped 7 bases, with 16 bases sitting between them. CDR1 and CDR2 from the germline V gene are LGHNA and YSLEER. The CDR3 runs 16 residues. The CDR3 DNA sequence: TGCGCCAGCAGCCAAGAGCCGGGTATCGTCGAGAATGAGCAGTTCTTC. This gives the protein CASSQEPGIVENEQFF.